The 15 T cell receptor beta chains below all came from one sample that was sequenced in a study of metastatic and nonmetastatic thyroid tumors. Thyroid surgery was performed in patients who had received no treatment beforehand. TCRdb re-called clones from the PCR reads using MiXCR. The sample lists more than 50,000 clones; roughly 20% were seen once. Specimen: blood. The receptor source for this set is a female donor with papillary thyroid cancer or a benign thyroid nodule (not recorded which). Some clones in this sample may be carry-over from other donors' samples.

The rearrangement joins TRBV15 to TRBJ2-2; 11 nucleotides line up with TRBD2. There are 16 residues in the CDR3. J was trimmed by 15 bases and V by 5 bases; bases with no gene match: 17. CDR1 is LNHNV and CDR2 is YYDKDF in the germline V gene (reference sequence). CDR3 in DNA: TGTGCCACCAGCGGTCGGGTTAGCGGGAGGGCCGGAGAGATGTTTTTT. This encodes CATSGRVSGRAGEMFF.

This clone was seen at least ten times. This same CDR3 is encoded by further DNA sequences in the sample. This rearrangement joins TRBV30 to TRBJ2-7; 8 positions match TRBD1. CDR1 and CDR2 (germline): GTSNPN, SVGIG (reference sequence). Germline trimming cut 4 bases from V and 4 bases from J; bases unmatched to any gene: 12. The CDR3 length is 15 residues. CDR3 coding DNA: TGTGCCTGGACTCGGTCGGGACAGGAACCTTACGAGCAGTACTTC. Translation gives CAWTRSGQEPYEQYF.

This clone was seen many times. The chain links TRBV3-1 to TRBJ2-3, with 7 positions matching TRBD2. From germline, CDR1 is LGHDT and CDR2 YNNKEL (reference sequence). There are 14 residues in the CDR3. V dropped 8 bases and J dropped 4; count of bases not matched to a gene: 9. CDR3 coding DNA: TGTGCCAGCGTGCTGGGGGGAGGGGCAGATACGCAGTATTTT. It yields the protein CASVLGGGADTQYF.

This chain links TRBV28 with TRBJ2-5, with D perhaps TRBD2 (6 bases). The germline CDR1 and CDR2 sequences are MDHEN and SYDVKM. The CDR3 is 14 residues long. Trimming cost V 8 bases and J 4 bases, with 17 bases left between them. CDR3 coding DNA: TGTGCCAGCTCACCATTTGGGGGGAGAGAGACCCAGTACTTC. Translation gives CASSPFGGRETQYF.

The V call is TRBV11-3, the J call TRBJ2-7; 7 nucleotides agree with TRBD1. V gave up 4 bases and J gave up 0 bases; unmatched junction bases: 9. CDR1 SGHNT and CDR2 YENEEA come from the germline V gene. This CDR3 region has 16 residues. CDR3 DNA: TGTGCCAGCAGCTCCCTGGACAGGACAAGCTCCTACGAGCAGTACTTC. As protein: CASSSLDRTSSYEQYF.

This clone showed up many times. The CDR3: CASTPFGTDTQYF. The CDR3 DNA reads as TGTGCCAGCACGCCTTTCGGCACAGATACGCAGTATTTT. The V gene is TRBV9, the J gene TRBJ2-3; no reliable D call. The CDR3 runs 13 residues. Trimming pared 6 bases from V and 1 base from J, leaving 9 bases between. Germline V lookup: CDR1 SGDLS, CDR2 YYNGEE.

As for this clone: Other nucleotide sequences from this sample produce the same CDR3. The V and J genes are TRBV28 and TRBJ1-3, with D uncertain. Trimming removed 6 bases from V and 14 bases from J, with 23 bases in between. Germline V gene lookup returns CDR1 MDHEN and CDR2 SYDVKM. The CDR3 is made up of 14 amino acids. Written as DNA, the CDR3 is TGTGCCAGCAGGGTCTCTACGTTGGGAAACACAGTATATTTT. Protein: CASRVSTLGNTVYF.

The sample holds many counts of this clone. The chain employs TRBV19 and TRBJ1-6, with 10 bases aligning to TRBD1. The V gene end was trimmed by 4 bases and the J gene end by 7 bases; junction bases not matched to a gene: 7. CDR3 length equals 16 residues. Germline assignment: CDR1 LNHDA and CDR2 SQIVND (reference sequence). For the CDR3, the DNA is TGTGCCAGTAGTACCTTGGACAGGGGGTACAATTCACCCCTCCACTTT. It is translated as CASSTLDRGYNSPLHF.

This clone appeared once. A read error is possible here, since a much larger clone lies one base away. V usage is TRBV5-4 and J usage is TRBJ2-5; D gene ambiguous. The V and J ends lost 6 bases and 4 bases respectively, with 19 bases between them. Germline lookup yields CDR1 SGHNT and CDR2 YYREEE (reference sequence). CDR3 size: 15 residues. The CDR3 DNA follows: TGTGCCAGCAAAAGGGCTGGATGGGTGGGAGAGACCCAGTACTTC. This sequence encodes CASKRAGWVGETQYF.

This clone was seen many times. The DNA of the CDR3 is TGTGCCAGCAGGCTGAAATCCAGTAGCCAGCATTTT. This gives the protein CASRLKSSSQHF. V gene TRBV2 combines with J gene TRBJ1-5; D gene uncertain. This CDR3 comprises 12 residues. V dropped 6 bases and J dropped 12 bases, with 15 bases sitting between them. Germline lookup yields CDR1 SNHLY and CDR2 FYNNEI.

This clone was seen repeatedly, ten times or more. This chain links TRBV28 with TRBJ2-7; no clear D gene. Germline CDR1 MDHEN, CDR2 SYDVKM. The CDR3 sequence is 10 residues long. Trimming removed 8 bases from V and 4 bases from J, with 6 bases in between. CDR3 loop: CASSIYEQYF. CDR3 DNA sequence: TGTGCCAGCTCAATTTACGAGCAGTACTTC.

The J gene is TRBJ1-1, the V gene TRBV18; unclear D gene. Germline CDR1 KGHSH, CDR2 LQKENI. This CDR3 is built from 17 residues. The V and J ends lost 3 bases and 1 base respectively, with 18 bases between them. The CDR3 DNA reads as TGTGCCAGCTCACCTTTACTGACAACCTGGCGGAACACTGAAGCTTTCTTT. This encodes CASSPLLTTWRNTEAFF.

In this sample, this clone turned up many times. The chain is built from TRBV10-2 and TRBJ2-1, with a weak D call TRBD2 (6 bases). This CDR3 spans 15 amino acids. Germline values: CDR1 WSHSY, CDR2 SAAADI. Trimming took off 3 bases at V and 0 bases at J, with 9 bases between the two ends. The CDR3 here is CASSESGGSYNEQFF. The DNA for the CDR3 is TGCGCCAGCAGTGAATCCGGGGGCTCCTACAATGAGCAGTTCTTC.

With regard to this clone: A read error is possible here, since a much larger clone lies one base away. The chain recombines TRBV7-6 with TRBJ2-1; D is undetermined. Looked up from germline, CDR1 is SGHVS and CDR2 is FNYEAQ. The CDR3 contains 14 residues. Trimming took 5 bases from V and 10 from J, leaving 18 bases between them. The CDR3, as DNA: TGTGCCAGCAGCACCTGGGATCAATACCAGGAGCAGTTCTTC. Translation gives CASSTWDQYQEQFF. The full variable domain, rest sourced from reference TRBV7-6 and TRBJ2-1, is GAGVSQSPRYKVTKRGQDVALRCDPISGHVSLYWYRQALGQGPEFLTYFNYEAQQDKSGLPNDRFSAERPEGSISTLTIQRTEQRDSAMYRCASSTWDQYQEQFFGPGTRLTVL.

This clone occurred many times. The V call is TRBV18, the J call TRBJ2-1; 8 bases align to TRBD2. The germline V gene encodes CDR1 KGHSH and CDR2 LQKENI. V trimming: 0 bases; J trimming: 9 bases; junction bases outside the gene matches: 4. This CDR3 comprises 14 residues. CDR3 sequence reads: CASSPPSGTGEQFF. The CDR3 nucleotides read TGTGCCAGCTCACCACCTAGCGGGACGGGTGAGCAGTTCTTC.